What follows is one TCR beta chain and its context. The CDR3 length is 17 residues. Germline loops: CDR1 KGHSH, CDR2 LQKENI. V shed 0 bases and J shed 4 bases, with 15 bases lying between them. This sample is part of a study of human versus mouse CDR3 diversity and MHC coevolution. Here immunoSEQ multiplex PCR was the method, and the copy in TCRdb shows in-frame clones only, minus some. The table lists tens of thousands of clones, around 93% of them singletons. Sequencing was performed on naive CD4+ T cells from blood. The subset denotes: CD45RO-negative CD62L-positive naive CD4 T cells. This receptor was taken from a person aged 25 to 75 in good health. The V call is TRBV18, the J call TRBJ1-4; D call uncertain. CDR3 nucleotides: TGTGCCAGCTCACCACCCTATCCGGGTCTTCATAATGAAAAACTGTTTTTT. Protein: CASSPPYPGLHNEKLFF.